This T cell receptor (beta chain) was retrieved from a study of blood T cell repertoires in COVID-19 (TCRdb year 2020). A note on the overall study: Collaborator samples came from the United States, Italy and Spain and covered acute and convalescent phases of COVID-19. The repertoires were released in a freely available public database meant as a resource for research on the immune response to SARS-CoV-2. The sample metadata nearly always contained a de-identified subject ID, COVID-19 status, age in years and sex. Where HLA class I and class II types were available, the types were taken from metadata supplied by the sample provider, not from assay-based typing. Deeply sampled blood TCRbeta repertoires from subjects exposed to, actively infected with, or recovered from COVID-19 were included in the dataset. The samples were drawn from two sources: the first 160 participants of the ongoing ImmuneRACE study, and fewer than 1,500 subjects contributed by 6 global collaborators. The material from the prospective study consisted of cDNA or gDNA derived from T cells, B-cell-depleted T cells, or PBMCs. The study at large found these results: How much clinical and demographic metadata was included differed by source and by participant, and the metadata was provided uncurated.

To note about this clone: This receptor's antigen is unknown. No quality values exist for individual bases; no much larger clone is one base distant.

Samples from volunteer blood donors who had recovered from COVID-19 were contributed by a second Seattle source. Each collaborating institution followed its own protocols to collect whole blood in K2EDTA tubes. Collaborator samples were shipped for TCRbeta analysis as frozen whole blood, isolated PBMCs, or DNA extracted from either sample type. TCRbeta CDR3 regions were amplified from genomic DNA using the immunoSEQ Assay, a bias-controlled multiplex PCR. Under the source paper's analysis protocol: Nucleated cell counts per sample were estimated from amplification of reference gene primers within the assay. Sequence reads were collapsed and filtered to measure the absolute abundance of every unique TCRbeta CDR3 rearrangement. For each sample, productive Simpson clonality was calculated as the square root of Simpson's diversity index across productive rearrangements. Not all clones reach the TCRdb copy of this immuneACCESS table, which keeps in-frame sequences only. Checked studies attribute under half of the gap to unresolved V genes and leave the rest unexplained. The V and J calls and the clone size are those of that table, but D and trimming were determined from the DNA. The sample table shows a few hundred thousand clones, and around 84% are seen once. Jointly, the top ten make up 5.1% of the sample.

Trimming at the junction amounts to 6 bases on V and 4 bases on J, and the germline ends lie 15 bases apart. The CDR1 and CDR2 encoded by the germline V gene are MNHEY and SVGEGT. The CDR3 measures 14 amino acids from cysteine to phenylalanine. Only the CDR3 portion is preserved as DNA: 42 bases, with reading frame beginning at the first base. In this chain, TRBV6-2 or TRBV6-3 is recombined with TRBJ1-2, with a tentative D gene TRBD1 over 5 matching bases. The source is a woman aged 55-75 years who had recovered from COVID-19. The specimen was peripheral blood. Here is the DNA: TGTGCCAGCAGCCGGACAACAACCATCTATGGCTACACCTTC. The translation is CASSRTTTIYGYTF.